These T cell receptor beta chains were read from a single sample in a study of metastatic and nonmetastatic thyroid tumors. From the PCR reads, TCRdb re-called clones with MiXCR. There are fewer than 35,000 clones in the sample; almost 30% occur only once, and 30% lies in the top ten. Sequenced material: blood. All receptors come from a female donor with papillary thyroid cancer or a benign thyroid nodule (not recorded which). Some clones in this sample may be carry-over from other donors' samples. Both conserved end residues are part of each CDR3. The order of the fields is clone size, V gene, J gene, CDR3 protein. Only part of the rows carry a size: once, few, many, or a class if the clone is expanded.

clone_size: many; v_call: TRBV18; j_call: TRBJ2-1; cdr3_aa: CASSVNNEQFF
clone_size: -; v_call: TRBV11-2; j_call: TRBJ2-7; cdr3_aa: CASSPSLAGTYEQYF
clone_size: few; v_call: TRBV12-3/TRBV12-4; j_call: TRBJ1-3; cdr3_aa: CATREGTEPGNTIYF
clone_size: few; v_call: TRBV6-5; j_call: TRBJ1-1; cdr3_aa: CASSYGVVGTEAFF
clone_size: many; v_call: TRBV11-2; j_call: TRBJ1-3; cdr3_aa: CASSLGVSHVSGNTIYF
clone_size: many; v_call: TRBV6-4; j_call: TRBJ2-2; cdr3_aa: CASSQILVSLRDRDSRGELFF
clone_size: -; v_call: TRBV28; j_call: TRBJ2-7; cdr3_aa: CATLTAYEQYF
clone_size: many; v_call: TRBV20-1; j_call: TRBJ2-7; cdr3_aa: CSARDSGSSSEQYF
clone_size: -; v_call: TRBV30; j_call: TRBJ1-1; cdr3_aa: CAWRSPTGWSTEAFF
clone_size: few; v_call: TRBV6-2/TRBV6-3; j_call: TRBJ2-7; cdr3_aa: CASRLGQNSYEQYF
clone_size: few; v_call: TRBV28; j_call: TRBJ2-2; cdr3_aa: CASRQTGGHGELFF
clone_size: -; v_call: TRBV5-1; j_call: TRBJ1-2; cdr3_aa: CASSLVLDYGYTF
clone_size: -; v_call: TRBV6-6; j_call: TRBJ1-5; cdr3_aa: CASSRDRNQPQHF
clone_size: many; v_call: TRBV6-5; j_call: TRBJ2-2; cdr3_aa: CASSYSRVGGERPRDTGELFF
clone_size: medium-sized; v_call: TRBV2; j_call: TRBJ2-1; cdr3_aa: CASSVGGDEQFF